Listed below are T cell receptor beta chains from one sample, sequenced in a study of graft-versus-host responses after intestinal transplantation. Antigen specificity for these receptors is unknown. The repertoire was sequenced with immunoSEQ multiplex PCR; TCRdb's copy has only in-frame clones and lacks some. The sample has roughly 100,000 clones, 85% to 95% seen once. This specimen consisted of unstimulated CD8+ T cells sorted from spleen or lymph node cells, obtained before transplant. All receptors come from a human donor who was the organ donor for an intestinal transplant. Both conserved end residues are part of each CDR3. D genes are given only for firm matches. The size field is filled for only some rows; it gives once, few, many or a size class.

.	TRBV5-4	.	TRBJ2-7	CASSPSGDEQYF	TGTGCCAGCAGCCCGTCTGGAGACGAGCAGTACTTC
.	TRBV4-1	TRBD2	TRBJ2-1	CASSQGLAGGFEQFF	TGCGCCAGCAGCCAAGGGCTAGCGGGGGGCTTTGAGCAGTTCTTC
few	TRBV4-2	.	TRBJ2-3	CASSQVYVLDTQYF	TGTGCCAGCAGCCAAGTGTATGTACTGGATACGCAGTATTTT
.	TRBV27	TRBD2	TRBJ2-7	CASSQTSGRVGRYEQYF	TGTGCCAGCAGTCAGACTAGCGGGAGGGTGGGGAGATACGAGCAGTACTTC
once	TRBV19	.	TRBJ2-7	CASSLGGLFSYEQYF	TGTGCCAGTAGTCTAGGGGGGCTCTTCTCCTACGAGCAGTACTTC
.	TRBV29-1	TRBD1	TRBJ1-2	CSVDQLRDRVYGYTF	TGCAGCGTTGACCAACTCCGGGACAGGGTCTATGGCTACACCTTC
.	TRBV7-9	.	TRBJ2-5	CASSQTRKETQYF	TGTGCCAGCAGCCAAACTAGGAAAGAGACCCAGTACTTC
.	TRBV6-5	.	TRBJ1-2	CASSAPVGSYGYTF	TGTGCCAGCAGTGCCCCCGTTGGGAGCTATGGCTACACCTTC
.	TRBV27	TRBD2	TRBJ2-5	CASGGGAWETQYF	TGTGCCAGCGGCGGGGGGGCCTGGGAGACCCAGTACTTC
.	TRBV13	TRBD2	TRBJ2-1	CASSSSWGSGRMYNEQFF	TGTGCCAGCAGCTCATCATGGGGTAGCGGGAGAATGTACAATGAGCAGTTCTTC
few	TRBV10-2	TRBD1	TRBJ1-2	CASSAGTGVLYGYTF	TGCGCCAGCAGTGCGGGGACAGGGGTGCTCTATGGCTACACCTTC
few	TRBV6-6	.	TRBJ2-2	CASSYSGATGELFF	TGTGCCAGCAGTTACTCAGGGGCTACCGGGGAGCTGTTTTTT
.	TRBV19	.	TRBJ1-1	CASSISVSTEAFF	TGTGCCAGTAGTATCTCCGTTTCCACTGAAGCTTTCTTT
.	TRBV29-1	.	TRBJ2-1	CSVGMELKPGNEQFF	TGCAGCGTCGGGATGGAGTTAAAACCTGGGAATGAGCAGTTCTTC
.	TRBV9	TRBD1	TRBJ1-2	CASSARQGGGYTF	TGTGCCAGCAGCGCCCGACAGGGCGGTGGCTACACCTTC
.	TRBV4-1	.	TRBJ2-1	CASSQERGGRYNEQFF	TGCGCCAGCAGCCAAGAAAGGGGGGGCCGCTACAATGAGCAGTTCTTC
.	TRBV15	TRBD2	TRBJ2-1	CATSSDPGGPYNEQFF	TGTGCCACCAGCAGTGATCCGGGAGGACCCTACAATGAGCAGTTCTTC
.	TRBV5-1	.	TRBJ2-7	CASSYGGPQYEQYF	TGCGCCAGCAGCTATGGAGGGCCTCAGTACGAGCAGTACTTC
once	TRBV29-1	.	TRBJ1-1	CSVITIFSATEAFF	TGCAGCGTGATAACTATCTTCTCTGCTACTGAAGCTTTCTTT
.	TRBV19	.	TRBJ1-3	CASTKYAPQGFLGNTIYF	TGTGCCAGTACCAAATACGCCCCGCAGGGCTTCCTTGGAAACACCATATATTTT
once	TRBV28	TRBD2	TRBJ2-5	CASKALAVQETQYF	TGTGCCAGCAAAGCTCTAGCGGTCCAAGAGACCCAGTACTTC
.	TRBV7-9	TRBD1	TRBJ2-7	CASSPRDRVSEQYF	TGTGCCAGCAGCCCCCGGGACAGGGTTTCCGAGCAGTACTTC
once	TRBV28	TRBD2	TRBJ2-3	CASSPSGSRDTQYF	TGTGCCAGCAGTCCTAGCGGGAGTAGGGATACGCAGTATTTT
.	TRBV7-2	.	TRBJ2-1	CASSLASGLPILSSYNEQFF	TGTGCCAGCAGCTTAGCTTCCGGTCTTCCCATCCTAAGCTCCTACAATGAGCAGTTCTTC
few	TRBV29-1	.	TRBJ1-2	CSLPNGGGYTF	TGCAGCCTCCCGAATGGGGGGGGCTACACCTTC
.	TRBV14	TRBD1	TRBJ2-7	CASSQTGQNSYEQYF	TGTGCCAGCAGCCAAACGGGACAGAACTCCTACGAGCAGTACTTC
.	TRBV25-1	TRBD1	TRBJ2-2	CASSSSDYRGNTGELFF	TGTGCCAGCAGCTCATCAGATTACAGGGGAAACACCGGGGAGCTGTTTTTT
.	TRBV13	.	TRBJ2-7	CASSFSSEVATLYEQYF	TGTGCCAGCAGCTTCAGTTCCGAGGTGGCTACTCTCTACGAGCAGTACTTC
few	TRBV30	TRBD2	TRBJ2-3	CAWSEAGLSTDTQYF	TGTGCCTGGAGTGAAGCGGGACTCAGCACAGATACGCAGTATTTT
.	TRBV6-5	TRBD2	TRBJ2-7	CASRLAGGPVYEQYF	TGTGCCAGCCGGTTAGCGGGAGGGCCCGTCTACGAGCAGTACTTC
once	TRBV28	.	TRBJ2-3	CASSQSNTDTQYF	TGTGCCAGCAGTCAGTCCAACACAGATACGCAGTATTTT
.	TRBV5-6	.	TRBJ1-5	CASSLFKAVARAGNQPQHF	TGTGCCAGCAGCTTGTTTAAGGCGGTGGCACGAGCGGGCAATCAGCCCCAGCATTTT
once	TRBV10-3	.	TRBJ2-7	CAISDEGVVVEQYF	TGTGCCATCAGTGATGAAGGGGTTGTCGTCGAGCAGTACTTC
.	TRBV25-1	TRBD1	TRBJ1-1	CASSEPGQQTEAFF	TGTGCCAGCAGTGAACCGGGACAGCAGACTGAAGCTTTCTTT
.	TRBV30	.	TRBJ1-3	CAWEGVGESGNTIYF	TGTGCCTGGGAGGGGGTGGGAGAATCTGGAAACACCATATATTTT
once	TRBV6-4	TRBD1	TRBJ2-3	CASSDSGQGSDTQYF	TGTGCCAGCAGTGACTCAGGACAGGGGTCAGATACGCAGTATTTT
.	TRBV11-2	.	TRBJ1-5	CASSLGTTGYQPQHF	TGTGCCAGCAGCTTAGGAACCACAGGGTATCAGCCCCAGCATTTT
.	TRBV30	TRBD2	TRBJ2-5	CAWRGLAGDGVFGTQYF	TGTGCCTGGAGAGGCCTAGCGGGAGACGGGGTATTTGGTACCCAGTACTTC
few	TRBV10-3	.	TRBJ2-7	CAISESRDEQYF	TGTGCCATCAGTGAATCCAGGGATGAGCAGTACTTC
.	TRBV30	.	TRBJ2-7	CACERRSSYEQYF	TGTGCCTGTGAGCGGAGAAGCTCCTACGAGCAGTACTTC
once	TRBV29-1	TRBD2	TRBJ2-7	CSVELAGDYVDLAYEQYF	TGCAGCGTTGAACTAGCGGGAGACTATGTCGATCTGGCCTACGAGCAGTACTTC
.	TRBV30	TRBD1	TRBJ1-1	CAWRRWGGQVHTEAFF	TGTGCCTGGAGACGTTGGGGGGGACAGGTCCACACTGAAGCTTTCTTT
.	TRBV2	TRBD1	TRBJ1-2	CASSPTGDGLDAYTF	TGTGCCAGCAGCCCCACAGGGGATGGGCTAGATGCCTACACCTTC
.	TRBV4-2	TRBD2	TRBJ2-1	CASSQDASGRGAYNEQFF	TGTGCCAGCAGCCAAGATGCTAGCGGGAGAGGGGCGTACAATGAGCAGTTCTTC
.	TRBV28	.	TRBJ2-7	CASSFWSQSAHEQYF	TGTGCCAGCAGTTTCTGGAGCCAATCCGCCCACGAGCAGTACTTC
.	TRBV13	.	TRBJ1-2	CASSLGGDGYTF	TGTGCCAGCAGCTTAGGAGGGGATGGCTACACCTTC
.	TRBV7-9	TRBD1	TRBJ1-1	CASSSSGTGKTEAFF	TGTGCCAGCAGCTCTTCCGGGACAGGGAAAACTGAAGCTTTCTTT
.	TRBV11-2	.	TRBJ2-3	CASSLGAGATDTQYF	TGTGCCAGCAGCTTAGGAGCAGGTGCCACAGATACGCAGTATTTT
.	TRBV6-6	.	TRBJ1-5	CASSYPGNQPQHF	TGTGCCAGCAGTTATCCGGGGAATCAGCCCCAGCATTTT
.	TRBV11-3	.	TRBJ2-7	CASSLGAYEQYF	TGTGCCAGCAGCTTAGGAGCCTACGAGCAGTACTTC
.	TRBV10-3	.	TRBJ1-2	CAISESNVVHNGYTF	TGTGCCATCAGTGAGTCGAATGTGGTACACAATGGCTACACCTTC
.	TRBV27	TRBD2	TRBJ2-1	CASSQTSGRFPVQFF	TGTGCCAGCAGTCAAACTAGCGGGAGGTTTCCCGTGCAGTTCTTC
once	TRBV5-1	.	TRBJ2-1	CASSLDGGSSSYNEQFF	TGCGCCAGCAGCTTGGATGGGGGCTCGAGCTCCTACAATGAGCAGTTCTTC